The clone carrying this T cell receptor (beta chain) was counted at least ten times. The antigen is unknown. This CDR3 has 13 residues. The germline CDR1 and CDR2 sequences are DFQATT and SNEGSKA (reference sequence). Trimming cost V 6 bases and J 3 bases, with 14 bases left between them. The entry originates in a study of T cell repertoires in cytomegalovirus infection. Across the whole study: Evidence of both CMV infection and a matching HLA type came from public TCR beta signatures.

Study-wide results and caveats: CMV-specific HLA-C-restricted TCR beta clonotypes dominated the ex vivo response. Frequencies of public TCR beta families were cumulated, and this identified carriers of CMV plus the relevant HLA.

TCRdb reprocessed the reads with MiXCR, giving one entry per CDR3 protein. The sample has under 150,000 distinct CDR3 sequences; about 10% are singletons. V is TRBV20-1 and J is TRBJ1-2, with D uncertain. Sequences were obtained from PBMCs. The receptor was isolated from a human donor in good health (CMV status not recorded). Some clones in this sample may be carry-over from other donors' samples. DNA for the CDR3: TGCAGTGCCAGCCGCAGCCGTGACTATGGCTACACCTTC. As protein: CSASRSRDYGYTF.